This TCR beta chain was found in a study of OX40 agonist ivuxolimab in advanced cancers. About the study: Earlier anti-PD-1, anti-PD-L1 or anti-CTLA-4 therapy was permitted; about 44% had received some. Findings of the study overall: At 0.1 to 3.0 mg/kg and by week 6, CD4+ and CD8+ T cells in the blood had expanded clonally.

As concerns this clone: Antigen: not known.

The germline V and J ends were trimmed by 0 bases and 2 bases, with 11 bases remaining between them. Germline CDR1 MNHEY, CDR2 SMNVEV (reference sequence). This CDR3 comprises 15 residues. Prior autoimmune disease or systemic immunosuppression barred patients. Here immunoSEQ multiplex PCR was the method, and the copy in TCRdb shows in-frame clones only, minus some. The table has about 11,000 clones, about 89% seen once; the top ten hold 25% to 35%. The sequencing here drew on CD4+ or CD8+ T cells sorted from blood, taken in a trial of the OX40 agonist ivuxolimab. The chain links TRBV27 to TRBJ2-7; no firm D call. The TCR comes from an adult with an advanced solid tumor such as melanoma, head and neck, liver or kidney cancer. The CDR3 here is CASSLSRQSAYEQYF. CDR3 DNA sequence: TGTGCCAGCAGTTTATCGCGGCAGAGCGCCTACGAGCAGTACTTC.